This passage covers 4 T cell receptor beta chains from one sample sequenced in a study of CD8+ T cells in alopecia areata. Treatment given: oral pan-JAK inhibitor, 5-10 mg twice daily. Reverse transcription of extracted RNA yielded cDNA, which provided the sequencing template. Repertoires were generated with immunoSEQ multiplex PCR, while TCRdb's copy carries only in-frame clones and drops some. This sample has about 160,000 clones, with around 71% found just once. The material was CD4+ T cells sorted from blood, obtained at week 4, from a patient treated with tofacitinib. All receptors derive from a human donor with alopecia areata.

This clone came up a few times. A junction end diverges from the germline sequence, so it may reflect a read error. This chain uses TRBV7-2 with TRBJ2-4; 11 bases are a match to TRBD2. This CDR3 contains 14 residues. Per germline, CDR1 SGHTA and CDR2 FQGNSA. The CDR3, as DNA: TGTGCCAGCAGCCTAGCGGGGGGCAGGAACATTCAGTACTTC. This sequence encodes CASSLAGGRNIQYF.

As DNA, the CDR3 is TGTGCCAGCAGCTCTCCGAGGGATAGTGGGGAGCAGTTCTTC. Translating gives CASSSPRDSGEQFF. The rearrangement links TRBV5-6 to TRBJ2-7; TRBD2 might be the D (5 bases). The assigned J gene may be wrong: the sequence end matches TRBJ2-1 better. The germline V gene encodes CDR1 SGHDT and CDR2 YYEEEE. This CDR3 has 14 residues.

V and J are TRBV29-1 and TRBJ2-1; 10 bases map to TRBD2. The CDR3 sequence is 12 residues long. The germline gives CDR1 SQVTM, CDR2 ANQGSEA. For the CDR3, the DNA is TGCACCTTCGGTCTAGCGGGGGATGAGCAGTTCTTC. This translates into CTFGLAGDEQFF.

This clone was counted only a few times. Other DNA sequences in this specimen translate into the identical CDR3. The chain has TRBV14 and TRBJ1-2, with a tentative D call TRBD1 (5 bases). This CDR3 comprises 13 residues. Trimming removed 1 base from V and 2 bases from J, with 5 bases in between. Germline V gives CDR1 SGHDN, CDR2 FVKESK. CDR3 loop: CASSQGGNYGYTF. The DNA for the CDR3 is TGTGCCAGCAGCCAAGGGGGGAACTATGGCTACACCTTC.